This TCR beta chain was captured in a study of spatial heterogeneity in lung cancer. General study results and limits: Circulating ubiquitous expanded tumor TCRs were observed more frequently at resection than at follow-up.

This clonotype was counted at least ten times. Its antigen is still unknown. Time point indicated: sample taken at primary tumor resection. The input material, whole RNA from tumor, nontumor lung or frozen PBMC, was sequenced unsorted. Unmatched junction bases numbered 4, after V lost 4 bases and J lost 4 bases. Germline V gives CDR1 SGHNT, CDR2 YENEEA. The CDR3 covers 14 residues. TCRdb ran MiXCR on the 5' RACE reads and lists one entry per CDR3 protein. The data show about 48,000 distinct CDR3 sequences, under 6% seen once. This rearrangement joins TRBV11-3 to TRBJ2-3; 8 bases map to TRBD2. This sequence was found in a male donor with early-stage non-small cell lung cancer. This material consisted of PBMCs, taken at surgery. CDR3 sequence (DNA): TGTGCCAGCAGCTCACGGGAGGGGGCAGATACGCAGTATTTT. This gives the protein CASSSREGADTQYF.